The clone carrying this TCR beta chain showed up just once. Its antigen is still unknown. The data belong to a study of T cell responses to AZD1222 COVID-19 vaccine. Germline CDR1 SGHTA, CDR2 FQGNSA. This CDR3 has 14 residues. The germline V and J ends were trimmed by 4 bases and 1 base, with 10 bases remaining between them. The assay was immunoSEQ multiplex PCR, and TCRdb's table has in-frame clones only and misses some. The table has some 110,000 clones, roughly 87% seen once. Study-level results: It should be noted that donors were predominantly white British and more often female, and clonal diversity was possibly underestimated. Among those given AZD1222, only five to seven were seropositive at baseline.

The rearrangement uses TRBV7-2 and TRBJ2-5, with D unclear. This TCR was recovered from an adult in good health. The material sequenced was peripheral blood, taken on day 0 of AZD1222 vaccination. CDR3 region: CASSSQSVQETQYF. For the CDR3, the DNA is TGTGCCAGCAGCTCGCAATCCGTCCAAGAGACCCAGTACTTC.